The 4 T cell receptor beta chains in this list originate from one sample, sequenced in a study of early T cells in non-severe SARS-CoV-2 infection. TCRdb re-called the 5' RACE reads with MiXCR, one entry per CDR3 protein. In the table there are some 85,000 distinct CDR3 sequences, approximately 15% of which are singletons. Material: whole blood. These receptors were obtained from an adult who was a healthcare worker with PCR-confirmed SARS-CoV-2 infection or an uninfected control (not recorded which).

There are many counts of this clonotype. The chain has TRBV20-1 and TRBJ2-7; the D gene is possibly TRBD1 (5 bases). Germline V gene data show CDR1 as DFQATT and CDR2 as SNEGSKA (reference sequence). Trimming pared 5 bases from V and 3 bases from J, leaving 14 bases between. There are 13 residues in the CDR3. Written as DNA, the CDR3 is TGCAGTGCTGAAACAGGACAACTCTACGAGCAGTACTTC. It yields the protein CSAETGQLYEQYF.

This clonotype was counted only a few times. The chain uses TRBV6-2 or TRBV6-3 and TRBJ1-5, with D tentatively TRBD1 (5 bases). Trimming removed 0 bases at V and 6 bases at J, with 21 bases between. Germline assignment: CDR1 MNHEY and CDR2 SVGEGT. CDR3 length: 18 amino acids. The CDR3 region has the DNA TGTGCCAGCAGTTACTCGAAGTGGTCCGGGACCTCAGTTCAGCCCCAGCATTTT. The encoded protein is CASSYSKWSGTSVQPQHF.

Many counts were recorded for this clonotype. The chain employs TRBV28 and TRBJ1-3, with a weak D call TRBD1 (5 bases). The germline CDR1 and CDR2 sequences are MDHEN and SYDVKM. The CDR3 runs 16 residues. V was pared by 6 bases and J by 0 bases, with 15 bases between. The CDR3 sequence: CASRTPGQGSGNTIYF. CDR3 DNA: TGTGCCAGCAGAACTCCCGGTCAGGGCTCTGGAAACACCATATATTTT.

The chain recombines TRBV6-6 with TRBJ1-3, with D possibly matching TRBD1 (6 bases). Germline-derived CDR1 and CDR2 are MNHNY and SVGAGI (reference sequence). The ends were cut back, 3 bases at V and 2 bases at J, with 8 bases in the middle. The CDR3 is 14 amino acids. The CDR3, as DNA: TGTGCCAGCAGTTATGGGGGGCCTGGAAACACCATATATTTT. Translating it yields CASSYGGPGNTIYF.